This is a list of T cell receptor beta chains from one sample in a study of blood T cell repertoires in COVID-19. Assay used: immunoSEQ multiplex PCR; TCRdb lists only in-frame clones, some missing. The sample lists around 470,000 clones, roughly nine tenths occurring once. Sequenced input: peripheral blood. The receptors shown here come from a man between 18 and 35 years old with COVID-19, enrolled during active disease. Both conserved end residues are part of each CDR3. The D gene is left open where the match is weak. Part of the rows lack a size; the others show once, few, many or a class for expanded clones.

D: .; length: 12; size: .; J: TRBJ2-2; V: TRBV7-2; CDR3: CASSWGEGELFF; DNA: TGTGCCAGCAGCTGGGGGGAGGGGGAGCTGTTTTTT
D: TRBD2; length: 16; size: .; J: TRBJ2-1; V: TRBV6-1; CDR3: CASSGTSGRAPNEQFF; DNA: TGTGCCAGCAGTGGTACTAGCGGGAGGGCCCCAAATGAGCAGTTCTTC
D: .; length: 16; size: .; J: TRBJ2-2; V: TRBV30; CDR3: CAWSEKRTGRVGELFF; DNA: TGTGCCTGGAGTGAGAAGAGAACAGGGAGAGTCGGGGAGCTGTTTTTT
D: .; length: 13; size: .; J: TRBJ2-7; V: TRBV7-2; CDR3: CASSLALYGEQYF; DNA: TGTGCCAGCAGCTTAGCGTTGTACGGCGAGCAGTACTTC
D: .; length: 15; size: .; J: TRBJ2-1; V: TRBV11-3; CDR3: CASSLGRSSYNEQFF; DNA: TGTGCCAGCAGCTTAGGCCGGAGCTCCTACAATGAGCAGTTCTTC
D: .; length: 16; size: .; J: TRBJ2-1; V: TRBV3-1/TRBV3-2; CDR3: CASSQKHYPPRNEQFF; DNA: TGTGCCAGCAGCCAAAAGCACTACCCCCCGAGGAATGAGCAGTTCTTC
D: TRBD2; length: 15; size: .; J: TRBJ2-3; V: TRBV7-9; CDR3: CASSLARGGHVEQYF; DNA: TGTGCCAGCAGCTTAGCACGGGGGGGCCATGTTGAGCAGTATTTT
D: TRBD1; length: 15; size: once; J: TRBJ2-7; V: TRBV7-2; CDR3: CASGSYRDSSYEQYF; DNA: TGTGCCAGCGGAAGTTACCGGGACAGTAGCTACGAGCAGTACTTC
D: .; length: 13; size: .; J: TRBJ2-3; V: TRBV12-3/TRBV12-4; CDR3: CASTEGGVDTQYF; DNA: TGTGCCAGCACGGAGGGGGGGGTAGATACGCAGTATTTT
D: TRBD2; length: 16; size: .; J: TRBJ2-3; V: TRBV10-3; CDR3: CAISEGLADITDTQYF; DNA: TGTGCCATCAGTGAGGGACTAGCGGATATCACAGATACGCAGTATTTT
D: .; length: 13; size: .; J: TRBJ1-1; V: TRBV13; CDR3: CASSLSGNTEAFF; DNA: TGTGCCAGCAGCTTGTCCGGGAACACTGAAGCTTTCTTT
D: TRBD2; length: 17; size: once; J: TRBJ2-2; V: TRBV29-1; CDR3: CSAGGRSGIANTGELFF; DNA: TGCAGCGCTGGGGGGCGTAGCGGGATCGCGAACACCGGGGAGCTGTTTTTT
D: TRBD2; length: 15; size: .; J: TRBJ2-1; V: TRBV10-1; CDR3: CASSPLSGRADEQFF; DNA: TGCGCCAGCAGTCCACTCAGTGGGAGGGCTGATGAGCAGTTCTTC
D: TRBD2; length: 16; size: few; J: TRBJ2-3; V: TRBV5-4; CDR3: CASSLLSGGIADTQYF; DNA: TGTGCCAGCAGCTTACTTAGCGGGGGCATCGCAGATACGCAGTATTTT
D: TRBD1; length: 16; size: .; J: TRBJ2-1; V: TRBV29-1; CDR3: CSVEDLLGDRYNEQFF; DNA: TGCAGCGTTGAAGATCTCCTGGGGGACAGATACAATGAGCAGTTCTTC
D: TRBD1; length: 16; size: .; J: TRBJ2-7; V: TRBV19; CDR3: CASSIWGTGNSYEQYF; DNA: TGTGCCAGTAGTATCTGGGGGACAGGGAATTCCTACGAGCAGTACTTC
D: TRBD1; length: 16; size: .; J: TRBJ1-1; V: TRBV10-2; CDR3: CASSERDRGHNTEAFF; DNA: TGCGCCAGCAGTGAGCGGGACAGGGGGCATAACACTGAAGCTTTCTTT
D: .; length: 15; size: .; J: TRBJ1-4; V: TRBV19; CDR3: CASSSRLGVGEKLFF; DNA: TGTGCCAGTAGTTCCCGACTAGGGGTCGGTGAAAAACTGTTTTTT
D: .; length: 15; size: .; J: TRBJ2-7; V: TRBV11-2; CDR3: CASSWIRTRHYEQYF; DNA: TGTGCCAGCAGCTGGATTCGGACAAGGCACTACGAGCAGTACTTC
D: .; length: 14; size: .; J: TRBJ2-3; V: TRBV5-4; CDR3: CASSLGQLTDTQYF; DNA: TGTGCCAGCAGCTTGGGACAGCTCACAGATACGCAGTATTTT
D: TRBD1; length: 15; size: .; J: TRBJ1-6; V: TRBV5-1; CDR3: CASSFSQGGSSPLHF; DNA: TGCGCCAGCAGCTTTAGTCAGGGGGGAAGTTCACCCCTCCACTTT
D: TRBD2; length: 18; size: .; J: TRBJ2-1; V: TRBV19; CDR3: CASTPGGTSGGSYNEQFF; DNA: TGTGCCAGTACCCCAGGAGGGACTAGCGGGGGCTCCTACAATGAGCAGTTCTTC
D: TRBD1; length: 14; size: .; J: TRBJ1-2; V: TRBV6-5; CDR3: CASSFQGANYGYTF; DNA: TGTGCCAGCAGTTTCCAGGGGGCGAACTATGGCTACACCTTC
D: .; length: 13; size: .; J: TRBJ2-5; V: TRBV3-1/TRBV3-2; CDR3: CASSQTRAETQYF; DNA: TGTGCCAGCAGCCAGACTAGAGCAGAGACCCAGTACTTC
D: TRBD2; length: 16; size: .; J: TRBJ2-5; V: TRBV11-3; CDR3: CASSSRTSGSFETQYF; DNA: TGTGCCAGCAGCTCGCGGACTAGCGGGAGTTTTGAGACCCAGTACTTC
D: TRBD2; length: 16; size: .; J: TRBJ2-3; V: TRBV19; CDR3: CASSIPLAGGTDTQYF; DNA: TGTGCCAGTAGTATACCTCTAGCGGGGGGCACAGATACGCAGTATTTT
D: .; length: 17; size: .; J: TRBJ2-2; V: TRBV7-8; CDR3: CASSLGIWQARPGELFF; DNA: TGTGCCAGCAGCTTAGGGATTTGGCAGGCGCGACCCGGGGAGCTGTTTTTT
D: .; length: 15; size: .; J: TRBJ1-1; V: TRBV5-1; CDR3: CASSPEPQENTEAFF; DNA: TGCGCCAGCAGCCCGGAACCACAGGAGAACACTGAAGCTTTCTTT
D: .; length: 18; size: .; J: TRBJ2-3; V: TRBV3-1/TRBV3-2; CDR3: CASSQDSGRGVLLGTQYF; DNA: TGTGCCAGCAGCCAAGATTCGGGGCGGGGCGTCCTTTTAGGTACGCAGTATTTT
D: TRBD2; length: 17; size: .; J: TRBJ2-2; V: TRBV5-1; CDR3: CASSRFPREGGTGELFF; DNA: TGCGCCAGCAGCCGATTCCCGCGGGAGGGGGGCACCGGGGAGCTGTTTTTT
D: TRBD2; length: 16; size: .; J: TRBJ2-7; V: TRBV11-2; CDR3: CASSSEVAGQQSEQYF; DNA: TGTGCCAGCAGCTCCGAGGTAGCGGGACAACAGAGCGAGCAGTACTTC
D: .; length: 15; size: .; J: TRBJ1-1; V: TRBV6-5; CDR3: CASTSEWALNTEAFF; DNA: TGTGCCAGCACCTCCGAATGGGCCCTGAACACTGAAGCTTTCTTT
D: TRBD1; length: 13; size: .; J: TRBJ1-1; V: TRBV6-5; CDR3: CAGRTGVNTEAFF; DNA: TGTGCCGGCCGGACAGGAGTAAACACTGAAGCTTTCTTT
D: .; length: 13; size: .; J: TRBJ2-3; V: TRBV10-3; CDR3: CAISEGQRDTQYF; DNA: TGTGCCATCAGTGAGGGACAGAGAGATACGCAGTATTTT
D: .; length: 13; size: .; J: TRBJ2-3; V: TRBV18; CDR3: CASSPQGPDTQYF; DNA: TGTGCCAGCTCACCTCAGGGCCCAGATACGCAGTATTTT